The 9 T cell receptor beta chains listed next were all sequenced from one sample in a study of blood T cell repertoires in COVID-19. Measured with immunoSEQ multiplex PCR; TCRdb has only the in-frame clones, and not every one. The table has hundreds of thousands of clones, 92% seen once. The source material was peripheral blood. The source is a man in his 60s with COVID-19, enrolled during active disease.

V gene TRBV6-5 combines with J gene TRBJ2-2; possible D gene TRBD2, 5 bases. Between the trimmed V and J ends, which lost 0 bases and 5 bases, there was a span of 7 bases. Germline CDR1 MNHEY, CDR2 SVGAGI. The CDR3 has 14 residues. The CDR3 is CASSYSSGTGELFF. CDR3 bases: TGTGCCAGCAGTTACTCATCGGGGACCGGGGAGCTGTTTTTT.

The CDR3 DNA sequence: TGTGCCAGCAGCTTAAGGACTACCTATAATTCACCCCTCCACTTT. It yields the protein CASSLRTTYNSPLHF. The rearrangement links TRBV7-4 to TRBJ1-6, with D hard to call. Trimming took 2 bases from V and 2 from J, leaving 7 bases between them. CDR3 size: 15 residues. Looked up from germline, CDR1 is SGHVT and CDR2 is SQSDAQ.

This clone came up once. This chain connects TRBV6-5 to TRBJ1-1; perhaps TRBD1 as D (6 bases). Between the trimmed V and J ends, which lost 6 bases and 0 bases, there was a span of 8 bases. Germline V gene lookup returns CDR1 MNHEY and CDR2 SVGAGI. The CDR3 covers 13 residues. The CDR3 loop is CASRDSMNTEAFF. CDR3 DNA: TGTGCCAGCAGGGACAGCATGAACACTGAAGCTTTCTTT.

A single count supports this clone. The rearrangement uses TRBV2 and TRBJ2-5, with 12 bases lining up with TRBD2. V shed 5 bases, J shed 10 bases, and the junction held 14 bases outside the gene matches. CDR1 is SNHLY, CDR2 FYNNEI, per germline. This CDR3 spans 16 amino acids. Here the CDR3 reads CASSRRTSGDGRRQYF. As DNA, the CDR3 is TGTGCCAGCAGTAGAAGGACTAGCGGGGACGGACGGCGCCAGTACTTC. Full variable domain (missing parts from reference TRBV2 and TRBJ2-5): EPEVTQTPSHQVTQMGQEVILRCVPISNHLYFYWYRQILGQKVEFLVSFYNNEISEKSEIFDDQFSVERPDGSNFTLKIRSTKLEDSAMYFCASSRRTSGDGRRQYFGPGTRLLVL.

V and J are TRBV19 and TRBJ1-5, with D tentatively TRBD1 (5 bases). This CDR3 has 19 residues. Trimming removed 5 bases at V and 2 bases at J, with 25 bases between. Germline lookup yields CDR1 LNHDA and CDR2 SQIVND (reference sequence). The CDR3 DNA reads as TGTGCCAGTAGTCCCCAACGGGGGGACTCAAGACATGGCAATCAGCCCCAGCATTTT. This sequence encodes CASSPQRGDSRHGNQPQHF.

The gene calls are TRBV10-3 and TRBJ1-2; D ambiguous. V lost 0 bases to trimming and J lost 4 bases, with 9 bases between them. The CDR3 runs 14 residues. CDR1 and CDR2 from the germline V gene are ENHRY and SYGVKD. CDR3 in DNA: TGTGCCATCAGTGAGTCGAGTAAAAGCTATGGCTACACCTTC. Amino acids: CAISESSKSYGYTF.

The CDR3 nucleotides read TGTGCCAGCTCACCACCGGGGGCTCGAGATGAAAAACTGTTTTTT. It yields the protein CASSPPGARDEKLFF. The chain combines TRBV18 with TRBJ1-4; the D gene is possibly TRBD1 (6 bases). Germline V gene data show CDR1 as KGHSH and CDR2 as LQKENI. The CDR3 extends over 15 amino acids. V gave up 0 bases and J gave up 6 bases, with 11 bases separating them.

V and J are TRBV27 and TRBJ1-6; TRBD1 aligns across 7 bases. The V and J ends lost 5 bases and 13 bases, in that order; junction bases with no gene match: 14. The germline V gene encodes CDR1 MNHEY and CDR2 SMNVEV (reference sequence). The CDR3 is made up of 15 amino acids. This chain's CDR3 is CASSAGTAGRSPLHF. CDR3 coding DNA: TGTGCCAGCAGTGCCGGGACAGCTGGTAGGTCTCCCCTCCACTTT.

The chain employs TRBV9 and TRBJ2-1, with TRBD2 matching over 8 bases. The CDR3 loop spans 15 amino acids. V lost 0 bases to trimming and J lost 5 bases; unmatched junction nucleotides: 4. CDR1 SGDLS and CDR2 YYNGEE come from the germline V gene. The CDR3 DNA reads as TGTGCCAGCAGCGTAGGTGGACTAGCCAACAATGAGCAGTTCTTC. This codes for CASSVGGLANNEQFF.